These 5 T cell receptor beta chains were all obtained from the same sample, sequenced in a study of Ad26.COV2.S vaccination and SARS-CoV-2 variants (dated by TCRdb to the early 2020s). The receptor library was made with the immunoSEQ multiplex PCR assay. Sourced from immuneACCESS, this table was stored by TCRdb with only in-frame sequences that have V and J called. A share of the clones is absent; for the studies checked, an unresolved V gene accounts for under half, and the remainder has no known explanation. The sample records some 340,000 clones, about 86% of which are singletons. Clones ranked in the top ten supply 1.5% to 2.5% of the sample. Sample treatment or condition, as interpreted from the label and publication: approximately 18 received Ad26.COV2.S at low or high dose, single or two shots; roughly five received placebo; per-sample allocation not given. For vaccine and placebo recipients, the sequenced repertoires came from samples collected on day 63 after the first injection.

The sequences come from peripheral blood, collected in a trial of Ad26.COV2.S vaccine versus placebo. Source of these receptors: a person between 18 and 65 years old who received the Ad26.COV2.S COVID-19 vaccine or a placebo.

J is TRBJ1-2 and V is TRBV27; D is uncertain. In germline, CDR1 is MNHEY, CDR2 SMNVEV (reference sequence). Trimming cost V 3 bases and J 2 bases, with 16 bases left between them. The CDR3 is made up of 16 amino acids. The CDR3 DNA follows: TGTGCCAGCAGTTTTTCCACAGAGCGAATGAACTATGGCTACACCTTC. Protein product: CASSFSTERMNYGYTF.

This chain joins TRBV10-3 and TRBJ2-7, with 13 bases fitting TRBD2. With V trimmed by 3 bases and J by 1 base, 9 bases remained unmatched. Per the germline V gene, CDR1 is ENHRY and CDR2 is SYGVKD. The CDR3 loop spans 18 amino acids. The CDR3 loop is CAISDRLAGGPPSYEQYF. DNA of the CDR3: TGTGCCATCAGTGACCGACTAGCGGGGGGCCCGCCGTCCTACGAGCAGTACTTC.

The J gene is TRBJ1-2, the V gene TRBV19, with D unclear. Trimming removed 5 bases from V and 4 bases from J, with 26 bases in between. The CDR3 has 18 amino acids. Germline CDR1 is LNHDA and CDR2 is SQIVND (reference sequence). CDR3 sequence (DNA): TGTGCCAGTAGTGATGTGCCCCCTCCAAAGTTTCAAGGCTATGGCTACACCTTC. Protein sequence: CASSDVPPPKFQGYGYTF.

Only a few counts were recorded for this clone. This rearrangement joins TRBV19 to TRBJ1-2; D is uncertain. V was pared by 5 bases and J by 6 bases, with 4 bases between. There are 10 residues in the CDR3. The germline gives CDR1 LNHDA, CDR2 SQIVND (reference sequence). CDR3 nucleotides: TGTGCCAGTAGTGAGAATGGCTACACCTTC. Amino acid sequence: CASSENGYTF.

J is TRBJ2-1 and V is TRBV27, with D hard to call. Trimming cost V 4 bases and J 0 bases, with 4 bases left between them. The germline CDR1 and CDR2 sequences are MNHEY and SMNVEV (reference sequence). The CDR3 is 13 amino acids. CDR3 DNA sequence: TGTGCCAGCAGTTCGAGCTCCTACAATGAGCAGTTCTTC. Translation gives CASSSSSYNEQFF.